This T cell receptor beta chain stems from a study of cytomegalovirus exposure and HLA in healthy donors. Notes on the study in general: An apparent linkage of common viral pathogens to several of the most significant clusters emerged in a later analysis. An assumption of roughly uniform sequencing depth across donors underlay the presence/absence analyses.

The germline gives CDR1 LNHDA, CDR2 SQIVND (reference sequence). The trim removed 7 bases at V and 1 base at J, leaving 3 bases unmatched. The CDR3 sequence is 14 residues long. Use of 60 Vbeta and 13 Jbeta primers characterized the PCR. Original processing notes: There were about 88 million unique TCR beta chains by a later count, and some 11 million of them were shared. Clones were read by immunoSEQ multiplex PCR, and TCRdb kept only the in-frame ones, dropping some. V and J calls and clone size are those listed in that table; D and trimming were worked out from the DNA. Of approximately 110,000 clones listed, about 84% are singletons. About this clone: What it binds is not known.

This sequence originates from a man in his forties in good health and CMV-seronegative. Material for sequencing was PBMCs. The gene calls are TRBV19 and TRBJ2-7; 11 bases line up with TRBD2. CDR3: CASTTSGGSYEQYF. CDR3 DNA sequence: TGTGCCAGTACCACTAGCGGGGGATCCTACGAGCAGTACTTC.